The rows below give T cell receptor beta chains drawn from one sample of a study of blood T cell repertoires in COVID-19. Using immunoSEQ multiplex PCR, the repertoire was profiled, and TCRdb retains in-frame clones only, with some absent. The sample carries 250,000 or so clones, nearly 90% recorded once. Sequencing was done on a sample of peripheral blood. The receptors were sampled from a woman aged 55-69 years with COVID-19, enrolled during active disease. Both conserved end residues are part of each CDR3. Fields, in order: J gene, clone size, D gene, V gene, CDR3 protein, CDR3 DNA. A D gene is named only where the DNA matches it firmly. The size of a clone is reported for some rows only, either as once, few or many, or as a class for expanded clones.

J: TRBJ1-1; size: -; D: -; V: TRBV4-3; CDR3: CASSLEHRMNTEAFF; DNA: TGCGCCAGCAGCCTTGAACACCGCATGAACACTGAAGCTTTCTTT
J: TRBJ1-5; size: -; D: -; V: TRBV3-1/TRBV3-2; CDR3: CASSQRTTGHPQHF; DNA: TGTGCCAGCAGCCAACGTACCACGGGACATCCCCAGCATTTT
J: TRBJ1-6; size: -; D: -; V: TRBV7-9; CDR3: CASSFQGFASPLHF; DNA: TGTGCCAGCAGCTTTCAGGGTTTCGCTTCACCCCTCCACTTT
J: TRBJ1-3; size: -; D: TRBD1; V: TRBV6-5; CDR3: CATYETGEVGNTIYF; DNA: TGTGCCACCTACGAAACAGGGGAGGTTGGAAACACCATATATTTT
J: TRBJ1-2; size: -; D: TRBD1; V: TRBV5-1; CDR3: CASSLSNRGDNYGYTF; DNA: TGCGCCAGCAGTTTATCCAACAGGGGGGATAACTATGGCTACACCTTC
J: TRBJ1-5; size: -; D: TRBD1; V: TRBV18; CDR3: CASSLGAGQGAQPQHF; DNA: TGTGCCAGCTCCCTCGGGGCGGGACAGGGGGCCCAGCCCCAGCATTTT
J: TRBJ1-1; size: -; D: -; V: TRBV12-3/TRBV12-4; CDR3: CASVQTGSRQAFF; DNA: TGTGCCAGCGTTCAGACCGGCAGCAGGCAAGCTTTCTTT
J: TRBJ1-2; size: -; D: TRBD1; V: TRBV5-8; CDR3: CASSFPRTGMRGYTF; DNA: TGTGCCAGCAGCTTCCCGAGGACAGGGATGAGAGGCTACACCTTC
J: TRBJ2-7; size: -; D: -; V: TRBV24-1; CDR3: CATSGGADGKQYF; DNA: TGTGCCACCAGTGGGGGAGCCGACGGCAAGCAGTACTTC
J: TRBJ1-2; size: -; D: -; V: TRBV7-2; CDR3: CASSLFVEGGYTF; DNA: TGTGCCAGCAGCTTATTCGTCGAGGGTGGCTACACCTTC
J: TRBJ1-4; size: -; D: -; V: TRBV7-2; CDR3: CASSLVQSTNEKLFF; DNA: TGTGCCAGCAGCTTAGTACAGTCAACTAATGAAAAACTGTTTTTT
J: TRBJ1-5; size: -; D: -; V: TRBV29-1; CDR3: CSVLVGGVGNQPQHF; DNA: TGCAGCGTTTTGGTCGGGGGAGTGGGCAATCAGCCCCAGCATTTT
J: TRBJ2-3; size: -; D: -; V: TRBV5-1; CDR3: CASSWWGPADTQYF; DNA: TGCGCCAGCAGCTGGTGGGGGCCGGCAGATACGCAGTATTTT
J: TRBJ2-2; size: -; D: TRBD2; V: TRBV10-3; CDR3: CAISESRGTGELFF; DNA: TGTGCCATCAGTGAGTCGCGGGGGACCGGGGAGCTGTTTTTT
J: TRBJ2-7; size: -; D: TRBD1; V: TRBV6-5; CDR3: CASNQQGEIYEQYF; DNA: TGTGCCAGCAACCAACAGGGGGAGATTTACGAGCAGTACTTC
J: TRBJ1-1; size: -; D: TRBD1; V: TRBV28; CDR3: CASHRDRDTEAFF; DNA: TGTGCCAGCCACCGGGACAGAGACACTGAAGCTTTCTTT
J: TRBJ1-5; size: -; D: -; V: TRBV4-1; CDR3: CASGGEPYSNQPQHF; DNA: TGCGCCAGCGGGGGGGAGCCGTATAGCAATCAGCCCCAGCATTTT
J: TRBJ2-7; size: -; D: TRBD2; V: TRBV5-6; CDR3: CASSLGLAGSYEQYF; DNA: TGTGCCAGCAGCTTGGGACTAGCTGGCTCCTACGAGCAGTACTTC
J: TRBJ2-5; size: -; D: -; V: TRBV15; CDR3: CATSRDPQGGGETQYF; DNA: TGTGCCACCAGCAGAGATCCACAGGGTGGAGGAGAGACCCAGTACTTC
J: TRBJ1-4; size: -; D: -; V: TRBV3-1/TRBV3-2; CDR3: CASSQAILGGNEKLFF; DNA: TGTGCCAGCAGCCAAGCAATCCTGGGAGGAAATGAAAAACTGTTTTTT
J: TRBJ1-1; size: once; D: TRBD1; V: TRBV20-1; CDR3: CSASRTGSGAEAFF; DNA: TGCAGTGCTAGTAGGACAGGATCCGGCGCTGAAGCTTTCTTT
J: TRBJ2-7; size: -; D: TRBD2; V: TRBV29-1; CDR3: CSVREDTPYEQYF; DNA: TGCAGCGTTCGGGAGGACACCCCTTACGAGCAGTACTTC
J: TRBJ2-3; size: -; D: TRBD1; V: TRBV7-3; CDR3: CASSKDRGTDTQYF; DNA: TGTGCCAGCAGCAAGGACAGGGGAACAGATACGCAGTATTTT
J: TRBJ1-1; size: -; D: -; V: TRBV6-2/TRBV6-3; CDR3: CASSYRDIRQAFF; DNA: TGTGCCAGCAGTTACCGGGACATAAGACAAGCTTTCTTT
J: TRBJ1-1; size: -; D: -; V: TRBV3-1/TRBV3-2; CDR3: CASSPLGGRTEAFF; DNA: TGTGCCAGCAGCCCCCTAGGGGGACGGACTGAAGCTTTCTTT
J: TRBJ2-5; size: -; D: -; V: TRBV3-1/TRBV3-2; CDR3: CASSQDPRGTAAETQYF; DNA: TGTGCCAGCAGCCAAGATCCCCGGGGGACTGCCGCAGAGACCCAGTACTTC
J: TRBJ1-6; size: -; D: -; V: TRBV9; CDR3: CASSENRAGNSPLHF; DNA: TGTGCCAGCAGCGAAAACAGGGCCGGGAATTCACCCCTCCACTTT
J: TRBJ2-3; size: -; D: TRBD2; V: TRBV9; CDR3: CASSVLAGGSTDTQYF; DNA: TGTGCCAGCAGCGTACTAGCGGGGGGGAGCACAGATACGCAGTATTTT
J: TRBJ1-2; size: -; D: -; V: TRBV5-1; CDR3: CASSDRRLGGYTF; DNA: TGCGCCAGCAGCGACAGGCGGCTCGGTGGCTACACCTTC
J: TRBJ1-5; size: -; D: -; V: TRBV7-2; CDR3: CASSGGTLRPQHF; DNA: TGTGCCAGCAGCGGGGGGACCCTTCGACCCCAGCATTTT
J: TRBJ1-4; size: once; D: TRBD1; V: TRBV4-1; CDR3: CASRPTGGSEKLFF; DNA: TGCGCCAGCAGACCTACAGGGGGCTCTGAAAAACTGTTTTTT
J: TRBJ1-4; size: once; D: -; V: TRBV7-2; CDR3: CASSLMGSGFNEKLFF; DNA: TGTGCCAGCAGCTTAATGGGGTCGGGGTTTAATGAAAAACTGTTTTTT
J: TRBJ1-3; size: few; D: TRBD1; V: TRBV15; CDR3: CATSRDRGAGNTIYF; DNA: TGTGCCACCAGCAGGGACAGGGGGGCTGGAAACACCATATATTTT
J: TRBJ1-4; size: -; D: -; V: TRBV6-1; CDR3: CASSEYRAGEKLFF; DNA: TGTGCCAGCAGTGAATACAGGGCAGGGGAAAAACTGTTTTTT
J: TRBJ1-4; size: -; D: TRBD1; V: TRBV7-6; CDR3: CASSPDVGTGGEKLFF; DNA: TGTGCCAGCAGCCCAGACGTGGGGACAGGGGGGGAAAAACTGTTTTTT
J: TRBJ1-5; size: once; D: -; V: TRBV29-1; CDR3: CSVGDGARGNQPQHF; DNA: TGCAGCGTTGGGGATGGGGCCCGTGGCAATCAGCCCCAGCATTTT
J: TRBJ1-5; size: -; D: TRBD1; V: TRBV7-9; CDR3: CASSSTGLSNQPQHF; DNA: TGTGCCAGCAGCTCGACAGGGCTTAGCAATCAGCCCCAGCATTTT
J: TRBJ1-2; size: -; D: -; V: TRBV6-2/TRBV6-3; CDR3: CASSYLGRGGYTF; DNA: TGTGCCAGCAGTTACCTGGGGCGCGGAGGCTACACCTTC
J: TRBJ1-1; size: -; D: TRBD1; V: TRBV27; CDR3: CASSFRGTGNTEAFF; DNA: TGTGCCAGCAGTTTTAGGGGGACAGGGAACACTGAAGCTTTCTTT
J: TRBJ1-2; size: -; D: TRBD1; V: TRBV12-3/TRBV12-4; CDR3: CASSLAQGRRYTF; DNA: TGTGCCAGCAGTTTAGCACAGGGGAGGCGCTACACCTTC
J: TRBJ1-2; size: once; D: -; V: TRBV15; CDR3: CATSRQGSSGYTF; DNA: TGTGCCACCAGCAGGCAGGGTTCGAGTGGCTACACCTTC
J: TRBJ2-2; size: -; D: -; V: TRBV5-1; CDR3: CASSLAAQGRTGELFF; DNA: TGCGCCAGCAGCTTGGCCGCCCAGGGTAGGACCGGGGAGCTGTTTTTT
J: TRBJ1-1; size: -; D: TRBD1; V: TRBV5-1; CDR3: CASSWGRDRVWDTEAFF; DNA: TGCGCCAGCAGCTGGGGCCGGGACAGGGTATGGGACACTGAAGCTTTCTTT
J: TRBJ1-3; size: -; D: -; V: TRBV10-3; CDR3: CAISFSEDYGNTIYF; DNA: TGTGCCATCAGTTTTAGCGAGGATTATGGAAACACCATATATTTT
J: TRBJ1-2; size: few; D: -; V: TRBV5-1; CDR3: CASSLEGGVSGYTF; DNA: TGCGCCAGCAGCTTGGAAGGCGGGGTATCAGGCTACACCTTC
J: TRBJ2-1; size: -; D: TRBD1; V: TRBV6-5; CDR3: CASRQGQGVYNEQFF; DNA: TGTGCCAGCAGGCAGGGACAGGGGGTTTACAATGAGCAGTTCTTC
J: TRBJ2-2; size: -; D: -; V: TRBV2; CDR3: CASNGLYTGELFF; DNA: TGTGCCAGCAATGGACTTTACACCGGGGAGCTGTTTTTT
J: TRBJ1-6; size: -; D: -; V: TRBV13; CDR3: CASSLAGSSNSPLHF; DNA: TGTGCCAGCAGCTTAGCTGGGAGTAGTAATTCACCCCTCCACTTT
J: TRBJ1-3; size: -; D: TRBD1; V: TRBV6-1; CDR3: CASSESDRVSGNTIYF; DNA: TGTGCCAGCAGTGAATCCGACAGGGTCTCTGGAAACACCATATATTTT
J: TRBJ1-2; size: -; D: TRBD1; V: TRBV18; CDR3: CASSPEGQGYGYTF; DNA: TGTGCCAGCTCACCAGAGGGACAGGGGTATGGCTACACCTTC
J: TRBJ2-7; size: once; D: -; V: TRBV6-6; CDR3: CASSGSGVRGEQYF; DNA: TGTGCCAGCAGCGGATCAGGGGTCCGGGGCGAGCAGTACTTC
J: TRBJ1-1; size: -; D: -; V: TRBV6-2/TRBV6-3; CDR3: CASSNLRVFSEAFF; DNA: TGTGCCAGCAGCAACCTCCGGGTTTTCTCTGAAGCTTTCTTT
J: TRBJ1-1; size: -; D: -; V: TRBV3-1/TRBV3-2; CDR3: CASSTGNTEAFF; DNA: TGTGCCAGCAGTACGGGAAACACTGAAGCTTTCTTT